These 15 T cell receptor beta chains share one sample of origin, sequenced in a study of shared clonotypes between healthy human individuals. Measured with immunoSEQ multiplex PCR; TCRdb has only the in-frame clones, and not every one. The table has millions of clones, roughly 95% seen once. Terminally differentiated effector memory CD45RA+ cells were excluded from the naive CD8 cells, which were CD45RO-negative and positively selected for CCR7. Sample: naive CD8+ T cells sorted from blood. The receptors were sampled from a man younger than 35 in good health.

The rearrangement uses TRBV9 and TRBJ1-1; D might be TRBD1 (5 bases). The CDR3 is 13 residues long. CDR1 SGDLS and CDR2 YYNGEE come from the germline V gene. V shed 4 bases and J shed 6 bases, with 13 bases lying between them. The CDR3 DNA follows: TGTGCCAGCAGCAAAGGGGCAGGGTCTGAAGCTTTCTTT. Amino acid sequence: CASSKGAGSEAFF.

Concerning this clone: Other DNA sequences in the sample encode the same CDR3. The chain combines TRBV27 with TRBJ1-6; D is undetermined. The CDR3 covers 12 residues. The germline V gene has CDR1 MNHEY and CDR2 SMNVEV (reference sequence). V lost 3 bases to trimming and J lost 7 bases, with 4 bases between them. This CDR3 is CASSFLNSPLHF. The DNA for the CDR3 is TGTGCCAGCAGTTTCTTAAATTCACCCCTCCACTTT.

V gene TRBV4-1 combines with J gene TRBJ2-2, with TRBD1 identical over 9 bases. This CDR3 contains 15 residues. The germline V gene encodes CDR1 MGHRA and CDR2 YSYEKL. J was trimmed by 3 bases and V by 4 bases; bases with no gene match: 3. CDR3 DNA sequence: TGCGCCAGCAGCCTCCGGGACAGGGACACCGGGGAGCTGTTTTTT. Protein: CASSLRDRDTGELFF.

The chain couples TRBV28 to TRBJ1-1; D not certain. There are 13 residues in the CDR3. Germline CDR1 reads MDHEN; CDR2 reads SYDVKM. Trimming took 3 bases from V and 4 from J, leaving 9 bases between them. CDR3 in amino acids: CASSFGSFTEAFF. CDR3 DNA: TGTGCCAGCAGTTTCGGAAGTTTCACTGAAGCTTTCTTT.

The chain combines TRBV7-9 with TRBJ1-1, with D possibly being TRBD1 (5 bases). CDR1 and CDR2 from the germline V gene are SEHNR and FQNEAQ (reference sequence). Between the trimmed V and J ends, which lost 5 bases and 0 bases, there was a span of 22 bases. The CDR3 sequence is 18 residues long. Here the CDR3 reads CASSPRFRNVDMNTEAFF. The DNA of the CDR3 is TGTGCCAGCAGCCCCCGGTTTCGAAACGTGGACATGAACACTGAAGCTTTCTTT.

This rearrangement joins TRBV28 to TRBJ2-7, with 7 bases lining up with TRBD1. This CDR3 has 12 residues. CDR1 and CDR2 (germline): MDHEN, SYDVKM. V was pared by 5 bases and J by 6 bases, with 4 bases of the junction left unmatched. The CDR3 protein is CASSLYRGEQYF. In DNA, the CDR3 is TGTGCCAGCAGTCTGTACAGGGGCGAGCAGTACTTC. Full variable domain (missing parts from reference TRBV28 and TRBJ2-7): DVKVTQSSRYLVKRTGEKVFLECVQDMDHENMFWYRQDPGLGLRLIYFSYDVKMKEKGDIPEGYSVSREKKERFSLILESASTNQTSMYLCASSLYRGEQYFGPGTRLTVT.

V is TRBV15 and J is TRBJ2-7, with D possibly being TRBD2 (5 bases). V was clipped by 2 bases and J by 3 bases, with 14 bases between them. The CDR3 totals 15 residues. Germline CDR1 LNHNV, CDR2 YYDKDF (reference sequence). CDR3 nucleotides: TGTGCCACCAGCAGATCGACTAACTTGGGCTACGAGCAGTACTTC. It codes for CATSRSTNLGYEQYF.

V gene TRBV4-1 combines with J gene TRBJ2-7; a possible D gene is TRBD2 (5 bases). The germline V and J ends were trimmed by 4 bases and 5 bases, with 18 bases remaining between them. CDR1 is MGHRA, CDR2 YSYEKL, per germline. This CDR3 comprises 15 residues. The chain's CDR3 is CASSPREGVEHEQYF. The CDR3 coding sequence is TGCGCCAGCAGCCCCCGAGAGGGAGTAGAGCACGAGCAGTACTTC.

The V gene is TRBV5-6, the J gene TRBJ1-6; D perhaps matches TRBD1 (6 bases). Deletions cut 3 bases from V and 10 bases from J, with 20 bases between. Germline CDR1 SGHDT, CDR2 YYEEEE. This CDR3 spans 16 amino acids. The CDR3 DNA is TGTGCCAGCAGCTGGGGCGGGGGCCCCGGGGGATCACCCCTCCACTTT. This codes for CASSWGGGPGGSPLHF. The full variable domain, rest sourced from reference TRBV5-6 and TRBJ1-6, is DAGVTQSPTHLIKTRGQQVTLRCSPKSGHDTVSWYQQALGQGPQFIFQYYEEEERQRGNFPDRFSGHQFPNYSSELNVNALLLGDSALYLCASSWGGGPGGSPLHFGNGTRLTVT.

This clone was detected once. The chain uses TRBV2 and TRBJ2-7; maybe TRBD2 (6 bases). Germline-derived CDR1 and CDR2 are SNHLY and FYNNEI. V was trimmed by 5 bases and J by 4 bases, leaving 21 bases between them. The CDR3 loop spans 16 amino acids. DNA of the CDR3: TGTGCCAGCAGTCTGGACACCGGGACTCCAACTTACGAGCAGTACTTC. This translates into CASSLDTGTPTYEQYF.

The chain recombines TRBV12-5 with TRBJ1-5; D unclear. The V end was cut by 1 base, the J end by 3 bases, with 10 bases between. Germline CDR1 is LGHNT and CDR2 is FRNRAP. The CDR3 has 15 amino acids. The CDR3 spells CASGLGGGTNQPQHF. The CDR3 DNA reads TGTGCTAGTGGTTTGGGCGGCGGAACCAATCAGCCCCAGCATTTT.

The rearrangement joins TRBV14 to TRBJ1-1, with D perhaps matching TRBD1 (6 bases). This CDR3 spans 21 amino acids. CDR1 SGHDN and CDR2 FVKESK come from the germline V gene. Trimming removed 4 bases from V and 0 bases from J, with 30 bases in between. Written as DNA, the CDR3 is TGTGCCAGCAGCCCTTCGATTGGGGCAGGGGACGTCTTCTTAATGAACACTGAAGCTTTCTTT. Its translation is CASSPSIGAGDVFLMNTEAFF.

This chain links TRBV5-6 with TRBJ2-3; D not resolved. The V end lost 4 bases, the J end lost 4 bases, and 7 bases lay between the germline ends. The length of the CDR3 is 12 residues. Per the germline V gene, CDR1 is SGHDT and CDR2 is YYEEEE. The CDR3 nucleotides read TGTGCCAGCAGCCGGGCCGCAGATACGCAGTATTTT. This gives the protein CASSRAADTQYF.

This clone was found once. This rearrangement joins TRBV6-5 to TRBJ1-3; possibly TRBD1 for D (5 bases). Trimming took off 4 bases at V and 9 bases at J, with 10 bases between the two ends. Per the germline V gene, CDR1 is MNHEY and CDR2 is SVGAGI. The CDR3 extends over 12 amino acids. The CDR3 bases are TGTGCCAGCAGTTTGGCGGGGGGCACCATATATTTT. Translated: CASSLAGGTIYF.

This chain links TRBV6-1 with TRBJ2-3; TRBD1 matches 7 bases. The V segment lost 6 bases and the J segment 5 bases; nucleotides outside the gene matches: 5. This CDR3 spans 13 amino acids. The V gene's germline CDR1 is MNHNS and CDR2 SASEGT. This chain's CDR3 is CASRTTGEDTQYF. As DNA, the CDR3 is TGTGCCAGCAGGACTACAGGGGAAGATACGCAGTATTTT.